This record looks at one TCR beta chain sequence and its context. MiXCR was run by TCRdb on the 5' RACE reads, yielding one entry per CDR3 protein. The sample holds hundreds of thousands of distinct CDR3 sequences, around 19% seen once. This specimen belongs to a study of T-cell memory formation after mild COVID-19. At the level of the study: In these data, TCR clusters were largely donor specific.

The CDR3 is made up of 12 amino acids. The germline gives CDR1 SGHRS, CDR2 YFSETQ. The germline V and J ends were trimmed by 2 bases and 6 bases, with 8 bases remaining between them. Sequenced material: PBMCs or a T cell subset sorted from them (not recorded which). The chain links TRBV5-1 to TRBJ1-2; no reliable D call. The clonotype originates from a man between 18 and 35 years old who had mild COVID-19 (a few samples of this study predate the infection). Cell type and time point are not known. This CDR3 reads CASSFAGDGYTF. CDR3 DNA: TGCGCCAGCAGCTTTGCTGGGGATGGCTACACCTTC.